A single sample gave rise to the 10 T cell receptor beta chains below, sequenced in a study of CD8+ T cells in alopecia areata. RNA was extracted and reverse transcribed into cDNA as the sequencing template. Method: immunoSEQ multiplex PCR; TCRdb's copy keeps in-frame clones and lacks some. This table has 100,000 to 130,000 clones, roughly 84% appearing once. Treatment meaning: oral pan-JAK inhibitor, 5-10 mg twice daily. Specimen: CD8+ T cells sorted from blood, collected at week 24, from a patient treated with tofacitinib. The source of these receptors is a human donor with alopecia areata.

This chain connects TRBV29-1 to TRBJ1-1, with D maybe TRBD1 (6 bases). Trimming removed 4 bases at V and 5 bases at J, with 11 bases between. Looked up from germline, CDR1 is SQVTM and CDR2 is ANQGSEA. The CDR3 is 12 amino acids. CDR3 sequence reads: CSVGEGETEAFF. CDR3 nucleotides: TGCAGCGTTGGGGAGGGGGAGACTGAAGCTTTCTTT.

This sequence joins TRBV7-2 and TRBJ2-7; 7 bases are shared with TRBD2. Germline CDR1 is SGHTA and CDR2 is FQGNSA. The CDR3 covers 15 residues. V lost 3 bases to trimming and J lost 3 bases; unmatched junction nucleotides: 8. The CDR3 loop is CASSFYSGSRYEQYF. Here the CDR3 DNA reads TGTGCCAGCAGCTTCTATAGCGGGTCCCGCTACGAGCAGTACTTC.

V gene TRBV7-8 combines with J gene TRBJ1-4; TRBD1 agrees at 7 bases. This CDR3 contains 17 residues. The V gene end was trimmed by 1 base and the J gene end by 4 bases; junction bases not matched to a gene: 9. Germline V CDR1 and CDR2: SGHVS, FQNEAQ. CDR3: CASSLGFLDRINEKLFF. For the CDR3, the DNA is TGTGCCAGCAGCTTAGGATTTCTGGACAGGATTAATGAAAAACTGTTTTTT.

V is TRBV6-5 and J is TRBJ2-1; maybe TRBD2 (7 bases). This CDR3 is 15 amino acids long. The V end lost 0 bases, the J end lost 9 bases, and 15 bases lay between the germline ends. Per the germline V gene, CDR1 is MNHEY and CDR2 is SVGAGI. The CDR3 is CASSYSGGGAAEQFF. The DNA of the CDR3 is TGTGCCAGCAGTTACTCGGGAGGGGGGGCCGCTGAGCAGTTCTTC.

V is TRBV5-6 and J is TRBJ2-5; D gene uncertain. The CDR3 contains 13 residues. With 2 bases removed from V and 4 bases from J, the gap between germline ends came to 9 bases. From germline, CDR1 is SGHDT and CDR2 YYEEEE. Written as DNA, the CDR3 is TGTGCCAGCAGCTTAGGGTGGAGAGAGACCCAGTACTTC. Translation gives CASSLGWRETQYF.

As regards this clone: A read error may account for a junction end that differs from germline. The chain has TRBV5-6 and TRBJ2-5; a weak D match, TRBD1 (6 bases). The V gene's germline CDR1 is SGHDT and CDR2 YYEEEE. There are 15 residues in the CDR3. CDR3 nucleotides: TGTGCCAGCAGCCCAGCGTGGGGGCCCCAAGACACCCAGTACTTC. Amino acid sequence: CASSPAWGPQDTQYF.

To note about this clone: A junction end diverges from the germline sequence, so it may reflect a read error. The V and J genes are TRBV10-3 and TRBJ2-5, with D perhaps assigned TRBD1 or TRBD2 (7 bases each). The CDR3 runs to 14 residues. The V gene's germline CDR1 is ENHRY and CDR2 SYGVKD. The chain's CDR3 is CASSGTEIQETQYF. CDR3 coding DNA: TGCGCCAGCAGCGGGACAGAGATTCAAGAGACCCAGTACTTC.

The chain uses TRBV4-2 and TRBJ2-1, with TRBD2 matching over 13 bases. J gave up 5 bases and V 4 bases, and 2 bases lay outside the gene matches. The CDR3 loop spans 15 amino acids. Germline assignment: CDR1 LGHNA and CDR2 YNFKEQ. CDR3 nucleotide sequence: TGTGCCAGCAGCCGCGGACTAGCGGGGGACAATGAGCAGTTCTTC. Its protein product is CASSRGLAGDNEQFF.

V usage is TRBV27 and J usage is TRBJ2-5; D perhaps matches TRBD2 (6 bases). V was cut by 3 bases and J by 5 bases, with 10 bases left in between. The CDR3 spans 13 residues. Germline values: CDR1 MNHEY, CDR2 SMNVEV (reference sequence). DNA for the CDR3: TGTGCCAGCAGTTTGATGGAGGGGGAGACCCAGTACTTC. It translates to CASSLMEGETQYF.

The chain's CDR3 is CASSFDAGWTEAFF. The CDR3 region has the DNA TGTGCCAGCAGCTTCGACGCAGGGTGGACTGAAGCTTTCTTT. This chain uses TRBV7-9 with TRBJ1-1; D may be TRBD1 (5 bases). V was trimmed by 3 bases and J by 5 bases, leaving 13 bases between them. The CDR3 contains 14 residues. CDR1 SEHNR and CDR2 FQNEAQ come from the germline V gene (reference sequence).